Shown below are 26 T cell receptor beta chains from a single sample sequenced in a study of blood T cell repertoires in COVID-19. Clones were sequenced by immunoSEQ multiplex PCR, and TCRdb holds only the in-frame ones, with some missing. The sample has more than 250,000 clones, around 82% seen once; the top ten hold about 1.2%. Sequenced material: peripheral blood. Every receptor here comes from a woman aged 50 to 60 with acute or convalescent COVID-19.

In regard to this clone: Other DNA sequences in the same sample also yield this CDR3. The chain is built from TRBV5-1 and TRBJ2-2; 11 nucleotides match TRBD1. CDR1 and CDR2 from the germline V gene are SGHRS and YFSETQ. Unmatched junction bases numbered 3, after V lost 4 bases and J lost 4 bases. This CDR3 has 15 amino acids. CDR3 region: CASSLGTGGTGELFF. CDR3 sequence (DNA): TGCGCCAGCAGCCTTGGGACAGGGGGCACCGGGGAGCTGTTTTTT.

The V and J genes are TRBV9 and TRBJ2-5; maybe TRBD1 (6 bases). Germline CDR1 reads SGDLS; CDR2 reads YYNGEE. Deletions cut 1 base from V and 5 bases from J, with 15 bases between. This CDR3 has 15 amino acids. This CDR3 is CASSVRGGRWETQYF. Written as DNA, the CDR3 is TGTGCCAGCAGCGTAAGAGGGGGTAGGTGGGAGACCCAGTACTTC.

V is TRBV5-6 and J is TRBJ1-5; D is ambiguous. Germline CDR1 SGHDT, CDR2 YYEEEE. The CDR3 is 14 amino acids. Trimming left V 0 bases short and J 5 bases short, with 9 bases between. The CDR3 is CASSLAGFDQPQHF. The CDR3 DNA reads as TGTGCCAGCAGCTTGGCGGGTTTTGATCAGCCCCAGCATTTT.

This chain's CDR3 is CASRAGSSYEQYF. For the CDR3, the DNA is TGTGCCAGCAGAGCGGGATCCTCCTACGAGCAGTACTTC. V is TRBV28 and J is TRBJ2-7, with TRBD2 matching 7 bases. V was clipped by 6 bases and J by 0 bases; unmatched bases: 2. The CDR3 runs to 13 residues. CDR1 is MDHEN and CDR2 is SYDVKM in the germline V gene.

This sequence joins TRBV5-1 and TRBJ1-1; the D is unclear. Between the trimmed V and J ends, which lost 0 bases and 5 bases, there was a span of 14 bases. This CDR3 has 15 residues. Germline V gene lookup returns CDR1 SGHRS and CDR2 YFSETQ. CDR3 loop: CASSLANLELTEAFF. DNA of the CDR3: TGCGCCAGCAGCTTGGCCAATTTGGAGTTGACTGAAGCTTTCTTT.

This chain uses TRBV12-3 or TRBV12-4 with TRBJ1-1; a weak D match, TRBD1 (6 bases). This CDR3 has 13 residues. Trimming took 3 bases from V and 11 from J, leaving 16 bases between them. CDR3: CASSFGRGRNAFF. The CDR3 DNA sequence: TGTGCCAGCAGTTTCGGCAGGGGTAGGAATGCTTTCTTT.

The J gene is TRBJ2-7, the V gene TRBV21-1; the D call in the table, TRBD2, was not verified against the DNA. TRBV21-1 is shown as a pseudogene. The CDR3 is 17 amino acids. Here the CDR3 reads CASSKPGLAGLSYEQYF. CDR3 DNA sequence: TGTGCCAGCAGCAAACCGGGACTAGCGGGCTTATCCTACGAGCAGTACTTC.

The CDR3 DNA reads TGTGCCAGCAGCTTGGCGGCGGGAGAGGGCACAGATACGCAGTATTTT. This sequence encodes CASSLAAGEGTDTQYF. The chain has TRBV5-5 and TRBJ2-3; 7 bases map to TRBD2. Per the germline V gene, CDR1 is SGHKS and CDR2 is YYEKEE (reference sequence). The V segment lost 0 bases and the J segment 1 base; nucleotides outside the gene matches: 5. The CDR3 spans 16 residues.

V gene TRBV30 combines with J gene TRBJ1-2; unclear D gene. V was shortened by 5 bases and J by 5 bases, with 6 bases between the two germline ends. CDR3 size: 10 residues. From germline, CDR1 is GTSNPN and CDR2 SVGIG (reference sequence). DNA of the CDR3: TGTGCCTGGGGGGAGTATGGCTACACCTTC. It translates to CAWGEYGYTF. The whole variable domain, remainder taken from reference TRBV30 and TRBJ1-2, is SQTIHQWPATLVQPVGSPLSLECTVEGTSNPNLYWYRQAAGRGLQLLFYSVGIGQISSEVPQNLSASRPQDRQFILSSKKLLLSDSGFYLCAWGEYGYTFGSGTRLTVV.

The chain recombines TRBV5-6 with TRBJ2-2, with D possibly being TRBD1 (6 bases). The CDR3 spans 16 residues. Looked up from germline, CDR1 is SGHDT and CDR2 is YYEEEE. Deletions cut 5 bases from V and 1 base from J, with 15 bases between. The CDR3 sequence is CASSFAARGNTGELFF. The CDR3 nucleotides read TGTGCCAGCAGTTTTGCCGCCAGGGGGAACACCGGGGAGCTGTTTTTT.

For this clone: Other DNA sequences in this specimen translate into the identical CDR3. The V gene is TRBV19, the J gene TRBJ1-1, with TRBD1 matching 10 bases. V gave up 3 bases and J gave up 5 bases; unmatched junction bases: 6. The V gene's germline CDR1 is LNHDA and CDR2 SQIVND (reference sequence). This CDR3 is 15 amino acids long. CDR3 coding DNA: TGTGCCAGTAGTATTCCTGGACAGGGGGGAACTGAAGCTTTCTTT. Residues: CASSIPGQGGTEAFF.

The chain combines TRBV10-3 with TRBJ1-6; D perhaps matches TRBD1 (5 bases). Germline CDR1 and CDR2: ENHRY and SYGVKD. V was cut by 8 bases and J by 5 bases, with 7 bases left in between. There are 12 residues in the CDR3. The CDR3 nucleotides read TGTGCCATCGGGGCGAATAATTCACCCCTCCACTTT. It encodes CAIGANNSPLHF.

As concerns this clone: The same CDR3 can be traced to other DNA sequences in this sample. The rearrangement links TRBV7-9 to TRBJ1-2, with 7 bases matching TRBD1. CDR1 SEHNR and CDR2 FQNEAQ come from the germline V gene (reference sequence). The junction had 0 bases not matched to a gene; V was cut back by 3 bases and J by 2 bases. The CDR3 is 13 residues long. CDR3 loop: CASSLGQNYGYTF. CDR3 sequence (DNA): TGTGCCAGCAGCTTGGGACAGAACTATGGCTACACCTTC.

The CDR3 coding sequence is TGCAGCGTTGAGGGGACAGACTATGGCTACACCTTC. This translates into CSVEGTDYGYTF. The chain employs TRBV29-1 and TRBJ1-2; 7 bases are a match to TRBD1. The CDR3 is 12 residues long. The germline V gene has CDR1 SQVTM and CDR2 ANQGSEA. The V gene end was trimmed by 3 bases and the J gene end by 3 bases; junction bases not matched to a gene: 1.

CDR3 bases: TGTGCCAGCAGCCCCGTTCGACAGCCAGGAAATGAGCAGTTCTTC. Translation: CASSPVRQPGNEQFF. The chain recombines TRBV7-2 with TRBJ2-1; D is possibly TRBD1 (5 bases). CDR1 is SGHTA, CDR2 FQGNSA, per germline. V lost 5 bases, J lost 7 bases, and 18 bases lay in between. CDR3 size: 15 residues. The full variable domain, with the rest looked up from reference TRBV7-2 and TRBJ2-1, is GAGVSQSPSNKVTEKGKDVELRCDPISGHTALYWYRQSLGQGLEFLIYFQGNSAPDKSGLPSDRFSAERTGGSVSTLTIQRTQQEDSAVYLCASSPVRQPGNEQFFGPGTRLTVL.

The chain recombines TRBV6-5 with TRBJ2-7, with 8 bases aligning to TRBD2. The V gene's germline CDR1 is MNHEY and CDR2 SVGAGI. Trimming removed 2 bases from V and 1 base from J; junction bases left unmatched: 4. The CDR3 covers 15 residues. The CDR3 DNA reads as TGTGCCAGCAGTTACGGAGGGACTAGGTCCTACGAGCAGTACGTC. Protein product: CASSYGGTRSYEQYV.

This clone came up once. This sequence joins TRBV12-3 or TRBV12-4 and TRBJ1-2, with D tentatively TRBD1 (6 bases). The CDR3 totals 13 residues. The ends were cut back, 5 bases at V and 5 bases at J, with 12 bases in the middle. The CDR3 sequence: CASSDGQTYGYTF. The DNA for the CDR3 is TGTGCCAGCAGTGATGGACAGACTTATGGCTACACCTTC.

This chain links TRBV10-2 with TRBJ1-3; a weak D match, TRBD1 (5 bases). The V end lost 2 bases, the J end lost 2 bases, and 7 bases lay between the germline ends. The CDR3 is made up of 14 amino acids. Germline V lookup: CDR1 WSHSY, CDR2 SAAADI. The CDR3 nucleotides read TGCGCCAGCAGTGAGAACAGGCCTGGAAACACCATATATTTT. It yields the protein CASSENRPGNTIYF.

This clone was observed a single time. The chain carries TRBV29-1 and TRBJ1-3; 7 bases agree with TRBD1. The CDR3 length is 13 residues. The germline gives CDR1 SQVTM, CDR2 ANQGSEA. Trimming at V came to 7 bases and at J to 4 bases, leaving 7 bases not matched to a gene. The CDR3 DNA is TGCAGCGCCGCCGGGACAGCCGGAAACACCATATATTTT. It codes for CSAAGTAGNTIYF.

This clone was seen more than once but under ten times. The chain carries TRBV3-1 (or the pseudogene TRBV3-2) and TRBJ1-2; 7 bases are a match to TRBD1. Germline loops: CDR1 LGHDT, CDR2 YNNKEL (reference sequence). This CDR3 contains 14 residues. V was clipped by 3 bases and J by 4 bases; unmatched bases: 5. The CDR3 region is CASSHRGVSYGYTF. The CDR3 DNA sequence: TGTGCCAGCAGCCACAGGGGGGTTAGCTATGGCTACACCTTC.

This sequence joins TRBV24-1 and TRBJ2-6; 8 nucleotides align to TRBD1. The CDR3 has 18 amino acids. The junction had 11 bases not matched to a gene; V was cut back by 4 bases and J by 4 bases. Germline loops: CDR1 KGHDR, CDR2 SFDVKD. Here the CDR3 reads CATSDYSTGVRGANVLTF. CDR3 nucleotide sequence: TGTGCCACCAGTGACTATTCGACAGGGGTGAGGGGGGCCAACGTCCTGACTTTC.

This clone came up a few times. V and J are TRBV2 and TRBJ1-1; 9 positions match TRBD1. V lost 4 bases and J lost 5; bases outside the gene matches: 8. This CDR3 contains 15 residues. Germline V gene lookup returns CDR1 SNHLY and CDR2 FYNNEI. In DNA, the CDR3 is TGTGCCAGCAGTGGCCTCTTAGGACAGGGGACTGAAGCTTTCTTT. It codes for CASSGLLGQGTEAFF. Full variable domain (outside the CDR3, taken from reference TRBV2 and TRBJ1-1): EPEVTQTPSHQVTQMGQEVILRCVPISNHLYFYWYRQILGQKVEFLVSFYNNEISEKSEIFDDQFSVERPDGSNFTLKIRSTKLEDSAMYFCASSGLLGQGTEAFFGQGTRLTVV.

Turning to this clone: The same CDR3 also results from other DNA sequences found in this sample. V usage is TRBV3-1 (or the pseudogene TRBV3-2) and J usage is TRBJ1-2, with D tentatively TRBD1 (5 bases). The CDR3 extends over 11 amino acids. The V end lost 3 bases, the J end lost 7 bases, and 6 bases lay between the germline ends. Germline V lookup: CDR1 LGHDT, CDR2 YNNKEL (reference sequence). In nucleotides, the CDR3 is TGTGCCAGCAGCCAGGGGGGTGGCTACACCTTC. Translating it yields CASSQGGGYTF.

V and J are TRBV2 and TRBJ1-4; D remains ambiguous. Germline V gives CDR1 SNHLY, CDR2 FYNNEI. V was trimmed by 5 bases and J by 14 bases, leaving 12 bases between them. The CDR3 totals 11 residues. The CDR3 bases are TGTGCCAGCAGTCTCAACAGTATGCTGTTTTTT. Its protein product is CASSLNSMLFF.

This clone was detected once. Here the CDR3 reads CASSLEVASGAGQFF. In DNA form, the CDR3 reads TGCGCCAGCAGCTTGGAGGTGGCTAGCGGTGCTGGGCAGTTCTTC. The V call is TRBV5-1, the J call TRBJ2-1; 7 bases map to TRBD2. The V segment lost 0 bases and the J segment 12 bases; nucleotides outside the gene matches: 12. This CDR3 is 15 amino acids long. The V gene's germline CDR1 is SGHRS and CDR2 YFSETQ.

The rearrangement links TRBV5-1 to TRBJ2-2, with 7 bases that match TRBD1. This CDR3 region has 14 residues. CDR1 SGHRS and CDR2 YFSETQ come from the germline V gene. V shed 5 bases, J shed 6 bases, and the junction held 7 bases outside the gene matches. CDR3: CASSPRTGSGELFF. As DNA, the CDR3 is TGCGCCAGCAGTCCTAGGACAGGCTCCGGGGAGCTGTTTTTT.